What follows are 31 T cell receptor beta chains derived from one specimen sequenced in a study of T cells in Graves' hyperthyroidism and ophthalmopathy. TCR beta CDR3 region amplification was performed from RNA transcripts. When the TCR CDR3 underwent first-round RT-PCR, the HTBI primer set was used. A single record per CDR3 protein comes from TCRdb applying MiXCR to the multiplex PCR reads. Among under 400,000 distinct CDR3 sequences listed, over 10% were seen once. What was sequenced was blood. The receptors derive from a woman between 18 and 29 years old with Graves' hyperthyroidism.

This clonotype appeared many times. This chain uses TRBV7-3 with TRBJ2-3; 9 positions agree with TRBD2. The germline CDR1 and CDR2 sequences are SGHTA and FQGTGA. The junction had 6 bases not matched to a gene; V was cut back by 4 bases and J by 4 bases. The CDR3 spans 15 residues. As DNA, the CDR3 is TGTGCCAGCAGCTATAGCGGGAGTGGCGCAGATACGCAGTATTTT. Translated, it gives CASSYSGSGADTQYF.

The table lists this clonotype with many counts. The chain employs TRBV18 and TRBJ2-1, with D maybe TRBD1 (6 bases). The germline V gene encodes CDR1 KGHSH and CDR2 LQKENI. The CDR3 is 14 residues long. Trimming removed 3 bases at V and 8 bases at J, with 14 bases between. CDR3 amino acids: CASSPERGLDEQFF. CDR3 sequence (DNA): TGTGCCAGCTCACCCGAGAGGGGGTTAGATGAGCAGTTCTTC.

As concerns this clonotype: This may be a read error, as it is one base from a much larger clone. This chain connects TRBV24-1 to TRBJ2-1; unclear D gene. This CDR3 has 14 residues. The germline V gene has CDR1 KGHDR and CDR2 SFDVKD. V lost 5 bases and J 7 bases, leaving 14 bases between the germline ends. In DNA form, the CDR3 reads TGTGCCACCAGTGGGGATGGGGTAGGGAATGAGCAGTTCTTC. Translation: CATSGDGVGNEQFF.

The V and J genes are TRBV27 and TRBJ2-7; 8 bases align to TRBD2. Germline lookup yields CDR1 MNHEY and CDR2 SMNVEV (reference sequence). Trimming at V came to 5 bases and at J to 4 bases, leaving 10 bases not matched to a gene. The CDR3 loop spans 15 amino acids. CDR3 bases: TGTGCCAGCAGTGTCTCCGGGACTAGACGTTACGAGCAGTACTTC. It is translated as CASSVSGTRRYEQYF.

The rearrangement links TRBV11-3 to TRBJ1-2, with D unresolved. Germline V lookup: CDR1 SGHNT, CDR2 YENEEA. Trimming cost V 5 bases and J 5 bases, with 9 bases left between them. CDR3 length: 12 amino acids. The CDR3 here is CASSMATYGYTF. As DNA, the CDR3 is TGTGCCAGCAGCATGGCAACGTATGGCTACACCTTC. Supplemented by reference TRBV11-3 and TRBJ1-2, the full variable domain reads EAGVVQSPRYKIIEKKQPVAFWCNPISGHNTLYWYLQNLGQGPELLIRYENEEAVDDSQLPKDRFSAERLKGVDSTLKIQPAELGDSAVYLCASSMATYGYTFGSGTRLTVV.

This rearrangement joins TRBV4-3 to TRBJ2-1; 11 bases are shared with TRBD2. The J call may be in error: the DNA end matches TRBJ2-7 better. From germline, CDR1 is LGHNA and CDR2 YSLEER. There are 17 residues in the CDR3. The CDR3 DNA follows: TGCGCCAGCAGCCAAGATTGGCAGACTAGCGGGAACAATGAGCAGTACTTC. The encoded protein is CASSQDWQTSGNNEQYF.

The chain has TRBV12-3 or TRBV12-4 and TRBJ1-2; 8 nucleotides agree with TRBD1. The ends lost 5 bases at V and 2 bases at J; junction bases unmatched: 10. The CDR3 consists of 16 residues. The CDR3 here is CASSPSGQGQNYGYTF. For the CDR3, the DNA is TGTGCCAGCAGTCCAAGCGGACAGGGACAGAACTATGGCTACACCTTC.

The chain couples TRBV7-2 to TRBJ2-3; no firm D call. Looked up from germline, CDR1 is SGHTA and CDR2 is FQGNSA. CDR3 length: 12 residues. Trimming took off 8 bases at V and 2 bases at J, with 8 bases between the two ends. CDR3 in amino acids: CASGPHTDTQYF. As DNA, the CDR3 is TGTGCCAGCGGGCCCCACACAGATACGCAGTATTTT.

This clonotype came up many times. The chain has TRBV20-1 and TRBJ2-1; 8 positions agree with TRBD2. Germline values: CDR1 DFQATT, CDR2 SNEGSKA (reference sequence). CDR3 length: 14 residues. The DNA of the CDR3 is TGCAGCCCCCCAAGCGGGAGTGGATACAATGAGCAGTTCTTC. This gives the protein CSPPSGSGYNEQFF.

The table lists this clonotype with a few counts. Possible read error: a much larger clone is one base away. The chain carries TRBV18 and TRBJ2-2; D unresolved. The CDR3 runs 13 residues. Germline V gene lookup returns CDR1 KGHSH and CDR2 LQKENI. V was cut by 0 bases and J by 6 bases, with 5 bases left in between. CDR3 residues: CASSPPDAGELFF. The CDR3, as DNA: TGTGCCAGCTCACCACCGGACGCCGGGGAGCTGTTTTTT.

This clonotype was detected a few times. This chain uses TRBV4-1 with TRBJ2-1, with 9 bases fitting TRBD2. Germline values: CDR1 MGHRA, CDR2 YSYEKL. The trim removed 4 bases at V and 7 bases at J, leaving 8 bases unmatched. The CDR3 is 15 amino acids. CDR3 DNA: TGCGCCAGCAGCCGACCCGTCAGCGGGAGGAATGAGCAGTTCTTC. Its protein is CASSRPVSGRNEQFF.

The CDR3 DNA follows: TGTGCCTTTCAGGGGGCTATTGCTACTTCAGAGACCCAGTACTTC. Its translation: CAFQGAIATSETQYF. The chain couples TRBV30 to TRBJ2-5, with TRBD1 identical over 8 bases. In germline, CDR1 is GTSNPN, CDR2 SVGIG (reference sequence). CDR3 length: 15 residues. Trimming at V came to 7 bases and at J to 4 bases, leaving 14 bases not matched to a gene.

This clonotype was seen at least ten times. This chain uses TRBV28 with TRBJ2-5, with D unresolved. This CDR3 comprises 12 residues. V lost 3 bases to trimming and J lost 9 bases, with 11 bases between them. Germline lookup yields CDR1 MDHEN and CDR2 SYDVKM. The CDR3 DNA reads as TGTGCCAGCAGTTTTCTCCTTTCGGCCCAGTACTTC. The encoded protein is CASSFLLSAQYF.

The sample holds many counts of this clonotype. V gene TRBV28 combines with J gene TRBJ2-3; 8 nucleotides agree with TRBD1. J lost 8 bases, V lost 5 bases, and 12 bases had no gene match. Germline V lookup: CDR1 MDHEN, CDR2 SYDVKM. This CDR3 spans 15 amino acids. The DNA of the CDR3 is TGTGCCAGCAGTAGACAGGGGACGCCTCGAGGTACGCAGTATTTT. Amino acid sequence: CASSRQGTPRGTQYF.

This clonotype was recorded many times. V usage is TRBV12-3 or TRBV12-4 and J usage is TRBJ2-4; 7 nucleotides match TRBD2. V shed 6 bases, J shed 1 base, and the junction held 18 bases outside the gene matches. The CDR3 covers 19 residues. The chain's CDR3 is CASSSRGVDVSFAKNIQYF. The CDR3 bases are TGTGCCAGCAGCTCCCGGGGGGTCGACGTTTCGTTTGCCAAAAACATTCAGTACTTC.

This clonotype was detected many times. This chain links TRBV30 with TRBJ1-1, with 8 bases aligning to TRBD1. Germline trimming cut 8 bases from V and 6 bases from J; bases unmatched to any gene: 8. Germline V gene data show CDR1 as GTSNPN and CDR2 as SVGIG (reference sequence). The CDR3 has 12 residues. The CDR3 loop is CAGIRGLAEAFF. CDR3 DNA: TGTGCCGGCATCAGGGGGCTAGCTGAAGCTTTCTTT.

This clonotype was detected ten times or more. The chain carries TRBV20-1 and TRBJ1-2; 7 bases are shared with TRBD1. This CDR3 is 16 amino acids long. Unmatched junction bases numbered 14, after V lost 3 bases and J lost 4 bases. Per germline, CDR1 DFQATT and CDR2 SNEGSKA (reference sequence). Here the CDR3 reads CSARGGGWLFSYGYTF. CDR3 sequence (DNA): TGCAGTGCTAGGGGAGGGGGCTGGCTCTTTTCCTATGGCTACACCTTC.

This clonotype appeared many times. V usage is TRBV5-8 and J usage is TRBJ1-1; tentatively, D is TRBD1 (5 bases). V was shortened by 4 bases and J by 0 bases, with 13 bases between the two germline ends. Germline V gene sequence: CDR1 SGHTS, CDR2 YDEGEE. The CDR3 extends over 15 amino acids. This chain's CDR3 is CASSPRGGVNTEAFF. CDR3 sequence (DNA): TGTGCCAGCAGCCCTAGGGGAGGGGTGAACACTGAAGCTTTCTTT.

At least ten counts were recorded for this clonotype. The DNA of the CDR3 is TGTGCCACCAGGGCGGGGGCTGAAGCTTTCTTT. Translating gives CATRAGAEAFF. The rearrangement joins TRBV24-1 to TRBJ1-1, with TRBD1 as a possible D gene (5 bases). From germline, CDR1 is KGHDR and CDR2 SFDVKD. The CDR3 totals 11 residues. The V end was cut by 7 bases, the J end by 6 bases, with 8 bases between.

The gene calls are TRBV9 and TRBJ2-1; 9 nucleotides line up with TRBD2. Germline CDR1 SGDLS, CDR2 YYNGEE. The J segment lost 0 bases and the V segment lost 3 bases, leaving 10 bases of the junction unmatched. The CDR3 is 18 residues long. CDR3 bases: TGTGCCAGCAGCGAAAGCCAAATTAGCGGGAGCTCCTACAATGAGCAGTTCTTC. Its translation is CASSESQISGSSYNEQFF.

This clonotype has more than one count but fewer than ten. The V gene is TRBV4-2, the J gene TRBJ2-2, with D perhaps matching TRBD2 (6 bases). CDR1 LGHNA and CDR2 YNFKEQ come from the germline V gene. The CDR3 totals 16 residues. V dropped 0 bases and J dropped 5 bases, with 13 bases sitting between them. Written as DNA, the CDR3 is TGTGCCAGCAGCCAAGATCCGGCTGGGGGGACCGGGGAGCTGTTTTTT. This codes for CASSQDPAGGTGELFF.

This clonotype was observed many times. This chain uses TRBV7-2 with TRBJ1-1; no clear D. This CDR3 is 13 amino acids long. The germline V and J ends were trimmed by 1 base and 2 bases, with 5 bases remaining between them. CDR1 is SGHTA, CDR2 FQGNSA, per germline. Here the CDR3 DNA reads TGTGCCAGCAGCTTAGTACCCAACACTGAAGCTTTCTTT. Its translation is CASSLVPNTEAFF.

Ten or more counts support this clonotype. The chain carries TRBV2 and TRBJ2-3; D call uncertain. This CDR3 contains 20 residues. Germline V lookup: CDR1 SNHLY, CDR2 FYNNEI. V lost 8 bases and J lost 0, with 30 bases in between. CDR3 loop: CASVGVGWSRPDDSTDTQYF. In DNA form, the CDR3 reads TGTGCCAGCGTTGGGGTTGGGTGGAGCCGACCGGACGACAGCACAGATACGCAGTATTTT. Using reference TRBV2 and TRBJ2-3 for the parts outside the CDR3, the full variable domain is EPEVTQTPSHQVTQMGQEVILRCVPISNHLYFYWYRQILGQKVEFLVSFYNNEISEKSEIFDDQFSVERPDGSNFTLKIRSTKLEDSAMYFCASVGVGWSRPDDSTDTQYFGPGTRLTVL.

This rearrangement joins TRBV5-1 to TRBJ2-2, with D uncertain. CDR3 length: 14 residues. Trimming shortened V by 1 base and J by 2 bases, and 6 bases separated the two germline ends. Germline V gives CDR1 SGHRS, CDR2 YFSETQ. CDR3 loop: CASSLNVNTGELFF. The CDR3 bases are TGCGCCAGCAGCTTGAACGTTAACACCGGGGAGCTGTTTTTT. Full variable domain (missing parts from reference TRBV5-1 and TRBJ2-2): KAGVTQTPRYLIKTRGQQVTLSCSPISGHRSVSWYQQTPGQGLQFLFEYFSETQRNKGNFPGRFSGRQFSNSRSEMNVSTLELGDSALYLCASSLNVNTGELFFGEGSRLTVL.

This clonotype was observed at least ten times. CDR3 sequence reads: CASSSGGPDSYEQYF. The CDR3, as DNA: TGTGCCAGCAGTTCTGGTGGACCTGACTCCTACGAGCAGTACTTC. The chain is built from TRBV28 and TRBJ2-7; D remains unclear. V was cut by 4 bases and J by 0 bases, with 13 bases left in between. CDR1 and CDR2 from the germline V gene are MDHEN and SYDVKM. The CDR3 extends over 15 amino acids. Filled out from reference TRBV28 and TRBJ2-7, the complete variable domain reads DVKVTQSSRYLVKRTGEKVFLECVQDMDHENMFWYRQDPGLGLRLIYFSYDVKMKEKGDIPEGYSVSREKKERFSLILESASTNQTSMYLCASSSGGPDSYEQYFGPGTRLTVT.

Many counts were recorded for this clonotype. J is TRBJ2-5 and V is TRBV18, with 9 bases lining up with TRBD1. CDR1 and CDR2 from the germline V gene are KGHSH and LQKENI. The trim removed 3 bases at V and 4 bases at J, leaving 3 bases unmatched. The CDR3 has 14 amino acids. In DNA form, the CDR3 reads TGTGCCAGCTCACCCACAGGGGGCGTAGAGACCCAGTACTTC. Translation gives CASSPTGGVETQYF.

This clonotype was recorded many times. The chain employs TRBV20-1 and TRBJ2-7; D gene ambiguous. V was shortened by 2 bases and J by 0 bases, with 11 bases between the two germline ends. The CDR3 is 14 residues long. From germline, CDR1 is DFQATT and CDR2 SNEGSKA (reference sequence). The CDR3 loop is CSARRPDSSYEQYF. The CDR3 bases are TGCAGTGCTAGAAGGCCGGATAGCTCCTACGAGCAGTACTTC.

In this sample, this clonotype turned up many times. J is TRBJ1-1 and V is TRBV12-3 or TRBV12-4; a weak D match, TRBD1 (5 bases). The CDR3 spans 13 residues. Between the trimmed V and J ends, which lost 6 bases and 1 base, there was a span of 9 bases. The DNA of the CDR3 is TGTGCCAGCAGGGTGGGGGGGAACACTGAAGCTTTCTTT. Its translation: CASRVGGNTEAFF.

This clonotype was observed many times. The chain links TRBV28 to TRBJ2-5; D assignment may be TRBD1 or TRBD2 (5 bases each). CDR3 length equals 17 residues. Trimming removed 7 bases from V and 1 base from J, with 22 bases in between. Germline lookup yields CDR1 MDHEN and CDR2 SYDVKM. CDR3 in DNA: TGTGCCAGCACCTCTATAGGGGTAGCGCGCTCCCAAGAGACCCAGTACTTC. It yields the protein CASTSIGVARSQETQYF.

In this sample, this clonotype turned up a few times. The chain is built from TRBV15 and TRBJ2-6, with D hard to call. Germline V gene sequence: CDR1 LNHNV, CDR2 YYDKDF (reference sequence). The V gene lost 0 bases and the J gene lost 7 bases, with 13 bases spanning the gap. This CDR3 comprises 16 residues. This chain's CDR3 is CATSRDQTSIANVLTF. As DNA, the CDR3 is TGTGCCACCAGCAGAGATCAGACGAGCATAGCCAACGTCCTGACTTTC.

This clonotype was seen more than once but under ten times. The chain links TRBV7-8 to TRBJ2-2, with 8 bases fitting TRBD1. This CDR3 region has 15 residues. Per germline, CDR1 SGHVS and CDR2 FQNEAQ. Trimming cost V 4 bases and J 5 bases; bases outside gene matches: 6. The CDR3 loop is CASSSQTGETGELFF. The CDR3 DNA follows: TGTGCCAGCAGCTCCCAGACAGGGGAAACCGGGGAGCTGTTTTTT.